The 16 T cell receptor beta chains presented below share a single source sample, sequenced in a study of blood T cell repertoires in COVID-19. The protocol was immunoSEQ multiplex PCR, while the TCRdb copy is restricted to in-frame clones and leaves out a portion. The sample holds approximately 210,000 clones; 80% are singletons and the top ten take 4.3%. Sequencing was performed on PBMCs or T cells enriched from blood (not recorded which). These receptors all come from a man aged 25 to 40 with acute COVID-19.

The chain recombines TRBV25-1 with TRBJ1-5, with D possibly being TRBD1 (5 bases). This CDR3 has 14 residues. Germline V CDR1 and CDR2: MGHDK, SYGVNS. The germline V and J ends were trimmed by 2 bases and 0 bases, with 5 bases remaining between them. The CDR3: CASSEQGSNQPQHF. The CDR3 DNA sequence: TGTGCCAGCAGTGAACAGGGTAGCAATCAGCCCCAGCATTTT.

The rearrangement joins TRBV5-1 to TRBJ2-7; 12 bases agree with TRBD2. There are 14 residues in the CDR3. The germline CDR1 and CDR2 sequences are SGHRS and YFSETQ. V shed 4 bases, J shed 6 bases, and the junction held 5 bases outside the gene matches. The CDR3 DNA sequence: TGCGCCAGCAGCCGGTCGGGACTAGCGGGCGAGCAGTACTTC. It yields the protein CASSRSGLAGEQYF.

This clone showed up just a few times. In DNA form, the CDR3 reads TGTGCCAGCAGCGTACGACTAGCGGGGGGGTCGGAGCAGTTCTTC. Protein product: CASSVRLAGGSEQFF. This chain connects TRBV7-6 to TRBJ2-1; 14 nucleotides agree with TRBD2. With 5 bases clipped from V and 10 bases from J, the junction kept 7 bases outside the gene matches. The CDR3 runs to 15 residues. Germline V gene data show CDR1 as SGHVS and CDR2 as FNYEAQ.

Here the CDR3 reads CASSQDQFRQGADIQYF. Here the CDR3 DNA reads TGCGCCAGCAGCCAAGATCAGTTTAGACAGGGGGCCGACATTCAGTACTTC. This chain joins TRBV4-1 and TRBJ2-4; 10 positions match TRBD1. Germline CDR1 and CDR2: MGHRA and YSYEKL. The CDR3 covers 17 residues. The trim removed 0 bases at V and 8 bases at J, leaving 10 bases unmatched.

V and J are TRBV2 and TRBJ2-3; maybe TRBD2 (7 bases). V lost 8 bases, J lost 1 base, and 13 bases lay in between. CDR1 is SNHLY and CDR2 is FYNNEI in the germline V gene. CDR3 length: 14 amino acids. CDR3 DNA sequence: TGTGCCAGCGGGGAGGGGGTCGGCACAGATACGCAGTATTTT. It specifies CASGEGVGTDTQYF.

The V gene is TRBV18, the J gene TRBJ2-1; D is uncertain. The germline V gene encodes CDR1 KGHSH and CDR2 LQKENI. Trimming left V 5 bases short and J 4 bases short, with 3 bases between. The CDR3 is 11 residues long. As DNA, the CDR3 is TGTGCCAGCTCAACTTACAATGAGCAGTTCTTC. It yields the protein CASSTYNEQFF.

The chain is built from TRBV5-6 and TRBJ2-3, with TRBD2 matching 12 bases. Unmatched junction bases numbered 5, after V lost 3 bases and J lost 0 bases. Per the germline V gene, CDR1 is SGHDT and CDR2 is YYEEEE. This CDR3 region has 17 residues. The CDR3 nucleotides are TGTGCCAGCAGCTACCTAGCGGGGGGGCTTAGCACAGATACGCAGTATTTT. Translated: CASSYLAGGLSTDTQYF.

The chain combines TRBV12-5 with TRBJ2-4, with 11 bases identical to TRBD1. V lost 7 bases, J lost 3 bases, and 8 bases stayed unmatched. The germline V gene has CDR1 LGHNT and CDR2 FRNRAP. The CDR3 totals 16 residues. CDR3 nucleotides: TGTGCTAGTGCCCGAGGGGGACAGGGGGTCAAAAACATTCAGTACTTC. Protein: CASARGGQGVKNIQYF.

The V and J genes are TRBV28 and TRBJ1-2, with TRBD1 matching 7 bases. The germline V gene has CDR1 MDHEN and CDR2 SYDVKM. V lost 4 bases and J lost 4; bases outside the gene matches: 3. The length of the CDR3 is 13 residues. The CDR3 region has the DNA TGTGCCAGCAGTTCCACAGGGGTCTATGGCTACACCTTC. Translated, it gives CASSSTGVYGYTF.

In DNA, the CDR3 is TGTGCCAGCCAGGGTATGCAGGGGGTTAGCAATCAGCCCCAGCATTTT. This encodes CASQGMQGVSNQPQHF. The chain links TRBV2 to TRBJ1-5; 7 nucleotides agree with TRBD1. There are 16 residues in the CDR3. The V and J ends lost 8 bases and 0 bases, in that order; junction bases with no gene match: 10. Germline V gene lookup returns CDR1 SNHLY and CDR2 FYNNEI.

The chain combines TRBV6-5 with TRBJ1-2, with D uncertain. V was shortened by 2 bases and J by 8 bases, with 15 bases between the two germline ends. The CDR3 runs 14 residues. Germline assignment: CDR1 MNHEY and CDR2 SVGAGI. CDR3 residues: CASSYVGGRGGYTF. The CDR3 coding sequence is TGTGCCAGCAGTTACGTGGGCGGACGGGGAGGCTACACCTTC.

The chain is built from TRBV14 and TRBJ1-4, with 7 bases fitting TRBD1. V lost 6 bases, J lost 13 bases, and 11 bases stayed unmatched. The germline V gene has CDR1 SGHDN and CDR2 FVKESK. This CDR3 has 13 amino acids. CDR3 in DNA: TGTGCCAGCAGTCTACAAACCGGGACAGCACTGTTTTTT. This encodes CASSLQTGTALFF.

This chain joins TRBV27 and TRBJ2-3, with 9 nucleotides matching TRBD1. Germline V lookup: CDR1 MNHEY, CDR2 SMNVEV (reference sequence). This CDR3 has 14 residues. After removal of 5 bases from V and 4 bases from J, the junction contained 4 bases not matched to a gene. The CDR3 DNA sequence: TGTGCCAGCAGTCCCTGGACAGGGGCAGATACGCAGTATTTT. Translated: CASSPWTGADTQYF.

This rearrangement joins TRBV29-1 to TRBJ1-1; 8 bases fit TRBD1. The CDR3 extends over 17 amino acids. Germline V lookup: CDR1 SQVTM, CDR2 ANQGSEA. V was clipped by 8 bases and J by 1 base; unmatched bases: 18. CDR3 region: CSSTPRTGRGGNTEAFF. As DNA, the CDR3 is TGCAGCTCCACACCCCGGACAGGGAGGGGGGGGAACACTGAAGCTTTCTTT.

The rearrangement uses TRBV4-1 and TRBJ1-2; D is possibly TRBD1 (5 bases). Trimming pared 1 base from V and 7 bases from J, leaving 13 bases between. The germline V gene has CDR1 MGHRA and CDR2 YSYEKL. The CDR3 is 14 amino acids. As DNA, the CDR3 is TGCGCCAGCAGCCAAGTTGCAGGGTGGACTGGCTACACCTTC. It yields the protein CASSQVAGWTGYTF.

The chain joins TRBV2 to TRBJ2-2, with TRBD1 identical over 10 bases. V shed 8 bases and J 12 bases; nucleotides not matched to a gene: 6. CDR1 and CDR2 (germline): SNHLY, FYNNEI. This CDR3 is built from 12 residues. CDR3 sequence reads: CASSKGQGKLFF. The CDR3 DNA is TGTGCCAGCTCCAAGGGACAGGGGAAGCTGTTTTTT.